Reported below is one T cell receptor (beta chain). Antigen specificity is unknown. Replicate PCRs for sorted subsets used 200 ng DNA; this equaled tens of thousands of T cell genomes. Using immunoSEQ multiplex PCR, the repertoire was profiled, and TCRdb retains in-frame clones only, with some absent. The sample comprises over 850,000 clones, 70% to 80% of which are singletons, and approximately 0.52% rests with the top ten. These data originate in a study of shared clonotypes between healthy human individuals. Study-wide findings and caveats: The sampled material consisted only of blood, and tissue repertoires are likely to differ.

V lost 5 bases to trimming and J lost 5 bases, with 22 bases between them. From germline, CDR1 is SEHNR and CDR2 FQNEAQ (reference sequence). The CDR3 extends over 17 amino acids. Participating donors were healthy, HIV-negative adults free of recent acute infections or vaccinations. The sequenced sample was memory CD4+ T cells from PBMCs. The sample's subset: CD45RA-negative fraction. The chain has TRBV7-9 and TRBJ2-1; the D is unclear. This receptor was identified in a man in his late teens or twenties in good health. Some clones in this sample may be carry-over from other donors' samples. The CDR3 loop reads CASSRLSVFLADNEQFF. The CDR3 coding sequence is TGTGCCAGCAGCCGGTTAAGTGTCTTCTTAGCCGACAATGAGCAGTTCTTC.